This passage covers 12 T cell receptor beta chains from one sample sequenced in a study of regulatory T cells in long-lasting Graves disease. Researchers made TCR beta libraries by using iRepertoire HTBI primers and running Arm-PCR on CDR3 regions. TCRdb used MiXCR to reprocess the multiplex PCR reads, holding one entry per CDR3 protein. The sample has roughly 300,000 distinct CDR3 sequences, 20% to 25% seen once. Described time point: persistent/refractory GD, antithyroid drugs over 5 years with positive TRAb. PBMC-derived RNA was used for the TCR library. This material consisted of peripheral blood mononuclear cells (PBMCs), taken when the disease was refractory, from a patient treated with antithyroid drugs. The receptors here all came from a female donor with Graves disease.

The chain recombines TRBV15 with TRBJ1-3; D gene uncertain. The CDR3 loop spans 15 amino acids. V was clipped by 5 bases and J by 2 bases, with 13 bases between them. Germline lookup yields CDR1 LNHNV and CDR2 YYDKDF (reference sequence). DNA for the CDR3: TGTGCCACCAGCCCCCCTGGGGTCGCTGGAAACACCATATATTTT. It yields the protein CATSPPGVAGNTIYF.

The V gene is TRBV3-1, the J gene TRBJ1-6; D may be TRBD1 (6 bases). From germline, CDR1 is LGHDT and CDR2 YNNKEL (reference sequence). The CDR3 spans 14 residues. Between the trimmed V and J ends, which lost 2 bases and 9 bases, there was a span of 11 bases. The CDR3 region is CASSQTGIGSPLHF. The CDR3 DNA is TGTGCCAGCAGCCAAACAGGGATTGGTTCACCCCTCCACTTT.

The chain recombines TRBV20-1 with TRBJ2-1, with D uncertain. The V end was cut by 4 bases, the J end by 0 bases, with 10 bases between. CDR1 is DFQATT, CDR2 SNEGSKA, per germline (reference sequence). This CDR3 comprises 14 residues. CDR3 nucleotide sequence: TGCAGTGCTATGTCTCCGAGCTCCTACAATGAGCAGTTCTTC. It is translated as CSAMSPSSYNEQFF.

In this sample, this clonotype turned up many times. The rearrangement uses TRBV12-3 or TRBV12-4 and TRBJ1-5; D is uncertain. V gave up 5 bases and J gave up 0 bases, with 11 bases separating them. This CDR3 spans 15 amino acids. CDR3 protein: CASSPGIHSNQPQHF. DNA of the CDR3: TGTGCCAGCAGTCCAGGCATCCATAGCAATCAGCCCCAGCATTTT.

This chain uses TRBV10-3 with TRBJ1-5; 7 bases are shared with TRBD1. Trimming at V came to 3 bases and at J to 5 bases, leaving 1 base not matched to a gene. The CDR3 covers 13 residues. The germline V gene has CDR1 ENHRY and CDR2 SYGVKD. CDR3 residues: CAISEGGYQPQHF. CDR3 in DNA: TGTGCCATCAGTGAAGGGGGCTATCAGCCCCAGCATTTT.

CDR3 in amino acids: CASSSGQGSDTQYF. CDR3 DNA: TGTGCCAGCAGCTCGGGACAAGGTTCAGATACGCAGTATTTT. This chain joins TRBV7-9 and TRBJ2-3; possibly TRBD1 for D (6 bases). The CDR3 covers 14 residues. The germline V gene encodes CDR1 SEHNR and CDR2 FQNEAQ (reference sequence). The V end was cut by 4 bases, the J end by 4 bases, with 12 bases between. Full variable domain (outside the CDR3, taken from reference TRBV7-9 and TRBJ2-3): DTGVSQNPRHKITKRGQNVTFRCDPISEHNRLYWYRQTLGQGPEFLTYFQNEAQLEKSRLLSDRFSAERPKGSFSTLEIQRTEQGDSAMYLCASSSGQGSDTQYFGPGTRLTVL.

Turning to this clonotype: Since a much larger clone is just one base distant, this may be a read error. This chain connects TRBV28 to TRBJ2-7; tentative D call: TRBD1 (6 bases). CDR1 and CDR2 from the germline V gene are MDHEN and SYDVKM. V lost 8 bases, J lost 5 bases, and 19 bases lay in between. This CDR3 has 14 residues. In DNA form, the CDR3 reads TGTGCCAGCTCGCGACGATCCGGACAGAACGAGCAGTACTTC. It is translated as CASSRRSGQNEQYF.

The rearrangement joins TRBV6-2 or TRBV6-3 to TRBJ2-5; 7 bases line up with TRBD2. Losses at the gene ends were 4 bases for V and 1 base for J; bases not matched to a gene: 12. In germline, CDR1 is MNHEY, CDR2 SVGEGT. CDR3 length: 17 amino acids. The CDR3 DNA reads TGTGCCAGCAGTTCCCTCACTTCTAGCGGACTCCAAGAGACCCAGTACTTC. Protein product: CASSSLTSSGLQETQYF.

The chain is built from TRBV10-3 and TRBJ1-2, with D maybe TRBD1 (6 bases). From germline, CDR1 is ENHRY and CDR2 SYGVKD. The CDR3 is made up of 13 amino acids. V dropped 5 bases and J dropped 4 bases, with 11 bases sitting between them. The CDR3 DNA follows: TGTGCCATCAGTAACAGGGAGGGCTATGGCTACACCTTC. Amino acid sequence: CAISNREGYGYTF.

This clonotype was found many times. This chain joins TRBV28 and TRBJ2-7; a possible D gene is TRBD1 (6 bases). Germline CDR1 is MDHEN and CDR2 is SYDVKM. V lost 4 bases, J lost 1 base, and 8 bases lay in between. The CDR3 loop spans 13 amino acids. DNA for the CDR3: TGTGCCAGCAGTTACAGGGTGTCCTACGAGCAGTACTTC. This translates into CASSYRVSYEQYF.

This clonotype appeared a few times. The rearrangement links TRBV29-1 to TRBJ2-5; 8 bases are a match to TRBD2. The CDR3 sequence is 12 residues long. The trim removed 6 bases at V and 6 bases at J, leaving 6 bases unmatched. Germline assignment: CDR1 SQVTM and CDR2 ANQGSEA. The CDR3 sequence: CSVRSGEKTQYF. CDR3 nucleotides: TGCAGCGTCCGTAGCGGGGAAAAGACCCAGTACTTC.

V is TRBV10-2 and J is TRBJ2-1; no reliable D call. V lost 8 bases, J lost 4 bases, and 9 bases lay in between. Per the germline V gene, CDR1 is WSHSY and CDR2 is SAAADI. This CDR3 is built from 12 residues. The CDR3 region is CASGIAYNEQFF. The CDR3 DNA sequence: TGCGCCAGCGGGATCGCGTACAATGAGCAGTTCTTC.